The 31 T cell receptor beta chains below come from one sample, sequenced in a study of post-analysis software for immune sequencing data. These receptors' antigens are unknown. Points from the study as a whole: Five or six TRBV segments, TRBV5-6, TRBV5-1 and TRBV20-1 among them, were found more frequent in patients than controls.

Libraries were made from TCR beta cDNA, and they carried unique molecular identifiers. TCRdb called the PCR reads again in MiXCR, with one record for every CDR3 protein. The data contain fewer than 850,000 distinct CDR3 sequences, approximately 44% of them singletons. The sequenced sample was blood. The origin of the receptors is a girl aged 5-17 years with multiple sclerosis.

The CDR3 reads CASSLLAGGPHEQYF. In nucleotides, the CDR3 is TGTGCCAGCAGCTTACTAGCGGGAGGGCCCCACGAGCAGTACTTC. The gene calls are TRBV7-3 and TRBJ2-5, with 12 bases lining up with TRBD2. The DNA matches TRBJ2-7 better at its end, which makes the J call doubtful. CDR1 and CDR2 from the germline V gene are SGHTA and FQGTGA. The CDR3 runs to 15 residues.

The chain employs TRBV29-1 and TRBJ2-7; TRBD1 aligns across 8 bases. In germline, CDR1 is SQVTM, CDR2 ANQGSEA. The junction had 4 bases not matched to a gene; V was cut back by 5 bases and J by 7 bases. This CDR3 spans 11 amino acids. The CDR3 region has the DNA TGCAGCGTTATACAGGGGGTTGAGCAGTACTTC. Its translation: CSVIQGVEQYF.

This clonotype was seen a handful of times. This chain connects TRBV28 to TRBJ2-3; D gene ambiguous. V lost 7 bases and J lost 3, with 8 bases in between. CDR3 length: 12 amino acids. CDR1 and CDR2 from the germline V gene are MDHEN and SYDVKM. CDR3 residues: CASTTTTDTQYF. In DNA form, the CDR3 reads TGTGCCAGCACCACGACGACAGATACGCAGTATTTT.

The rearrangement links TRBV29-1 to TRBJ1-4; D is unclear. This CDR3 has 11 residues. With 8 bases removed from V and 8 bases from J, the gap between germline ends came to 12 bases. Looked up from germline, CDR1 is SQVTM and CDR2 is ANQGSEA. CDR3 nucleotides: TGCAGCTTCAGGTCGGAGGAAAAACTGTTTTTT. Amino acids: CSFRSEEKLFF.

The rearrangement joins TRBV6-2 or TRBV6-3 to TRBJ2-5, with D maybe TRBD2 (5 bases). Germline-derived CDR1 and CDR2 are MNHEY and SVGEGT. The CDR3 has 15 amino acids. Trimming shortened V by 10 bases and J by 0 bases, and 18 bases separated the two germline ends. The CDR3 is CATGDRRRYQETQYF. DNA for the CDR3: TGTGCCACCGGGGATCGACGGAGGTACCAAGAGACCCAGTACTTC.

The rearrangement uses TRBV7-2 and TRBJ2-1; 8 positions agree with TRBD1. The germline V gene encodes CDR1 SGHTA and CDR2 FQGNSA. Trimming removed 7 bases from V and 5 bases from J; junction bases left unmatched: 7. CDR3 size: 14 residues. CDR3 in DNA: TGTGCCAGCACCTTGGACAGGGTAAACAATGAGCAGTTCTTC. Amino acid sequence: CASTLDRVNNEQFF.

The CDR3 reads CASSAPGTPYEQYF. As DNA, the CDR3 is TGTGCCAGCAGTGCGCCCGGGACACCCTACGAGCAGTACTTC. The chain joins TRBV12-3 or TRBV12-4 to TRBJ2-7, with a possible D match to TRBD1 (6 bases). The V gene lost 5 bases and the J gene lost 2 bases, with 13 bases spanning the gap. The CDR3 sequence is 14 residues long.

This clonotype was recorded only once. The chain has TRBV6-1 and TRBJ1-2; D is unresolved. The CDR3 is made up of 18 amino acids. The germline V gene encodes CDR1 MNHNS and CDR2 SASEGT. Trimming removed 4 bases from V and 4 bases from J, with 25 bases in between. CDR3 nucleotides: TGTGCCAGCAGTGCCCTCCGTCACGCTGTTTGGGGTGGCTATGGCTACACCTTC. It yields the protein CASSALRHAVWGGYGYTF.

This chain's CDR3 is CASSLEGLAGGPGEQFF. DNA of the CDR3: TGCGCCAGCAGCTTGGAGGGACTAGCGGGAGGGCCGGGTGAGCAGTTCTTC. The chain has TRBV5-1 and TRBJ2-1; 16 bases map to TRBD2. The length of the CDR3 is 17 residues. V shed 0 bases, J shed 9 bases, and the junction held 6 bases outside the gene matches. The germline V gene has CDR1 SGHRS and CDR2 YFSETQ.

V gene TRBV29-1 combines with J gene TRBJ2-3, with 7 bases aligning to TRBD2. The CDR3 sequence is 11 residues long. In germline, CDR1 is SQVTM, CDR2 ANQGSEA. Trimming took 5 bases from V and 6 from J; bases not matched to a gene: 2. In nucleotides, the CDR3 is TGCAGCGTTCGACTAGCTGATACGCAGTATTTT. Translated: CSVRLADTQYF.

V gene TRBV30 combines with J gene TRBJ2-5; TRBD1 matches at 10 bases. Germline loops: CDR1 GTSNPN, CDR2 SVGIG (reference sequence). The V and J ends lost 3 bases and 7 bases, in that order; junction bases with no gene match: 8. The CDR3 extends over 14 amino acids. In nucleotides, the CDR3 is TGTGCCTGGAGAGAGTGGACAGGGGGTCGGACCCAGTACTTC. It specifies CAWREWTGGRTQYF.

This chain joins TRBV20-1 and TRBJ1-5, with TRBD1 as a possible D gene (5 bases). This CDR3 has 15 residues. CDR1 is DFQATT and CDR2 is SNEGSKA in the germline V gene (reference sequence). The V and J ends lost 3 bases and 0 bases respectively, with 12 bases between them. DNA of the CDR3: TGCAGTGCTAGGGAGGACATTTATAGCAATCAGCCCCAGCATTTT. It is translated as CSAREDIYSNQPQHF.

This rearrangement joins TRBV7-2 to TRBJ2-3; 8 nucleotides match TRBD2. Germline trimming cut 1 base from V and 1 base from J; bases unmatched to any gene: 4. The germline CDR1 and CDR2 sequences are SGHTA and FQGNSA. The CDR3 length is 16 residues. CDR3 bases: TGTGCCAGCAGCTTAGACGGGAGGGGAGGCACAGATACGCAGTATTTT. As protein: CASSLDGRGGTDTQYF. The full variable domain, its missing parts supplied by reference TRBV7-2 and TRBJ2-3, is GAGVSQSPSNKVTEKGKDVELRCDPISGHTALYWYRQSLGQGLEFLIYFQGNSAPDKSGLPSDRFSAERTGGSVSTLTIQRTQQEDSAVYLCASSLDGRGGTDTQYFGPGTRLTVL.

The chain is built from TRBV7-2 and TRBJ2-5, with D possibly being TRBD1 (6 bases). The CDR3 runs 16 residues. CDR1 is SGHTA and CDR2 is FQGNSA in the germline V gene. Trimming cost V 3 bases and J 2 bases, with 16 bases left between them. The CDR3 coding sequence is TGTGCCAGCAGCTTCCCCGGACAGCACAAACAAGAGACCCAGTACTTC. As protein: CASSFPGQHKQETQYF.

This clonotype was found a few times. This rearrangement joins TRBV4-1 to TRBJ2-4; TRBD1 matches at 8 bases. Near its end, the DNA agrees better with TRBJ2-7, so the J call may be wrong. CDR3 length equals 15 residues. The germline gives CDR1 MGHRA, CDR2 YSYEKL. The CDR3 reads CASSHARGPIYEQYF. The CDR3 DNA reads as TGCGCCAGCAGCCACGCCAGGGGGCCCATCTACGAGCAGTACTTC.

This clonotype was seen more than once but under ten times. V is TRBV2 and J is TRBJ2-1; TRBD2 is a possible D gene (5 bases). Looked up from germline, CDR1 is SNHLY and CDR2 is FYNNEI. This CDR3 has 16 amino acids. V was trimmed by 3 bases and J by 10 bases, leaving 22 bases between them. The CDR3 nucleotides read TGTGCCAGCAGTGACCCCAGGCCAGATTCGGGATACGAGCAGTTCTTC. It encodes CASSDPRPDSGYEQFF.

The chain recombines TRBV29-1 with TRBJ2-1; no clear D. The CDR3 sequence is 13 residues long. Germline lookup yields CDR1 SQVTM and CDR2 ANQGSEA. The V end was cut by 1 base, the J end by 12 bases, with 16 bases between. The CDR3 DNA reads TGCAGCGTTGAAGCCCCGTCTAGTCCGGGGCAGTTCTTC. Protein: CSVEAPSSPGQFF.

The J gene is TRBJ1-5, the V gene TRBV6-6; 9 bases agree with TRBD1. This CDR3 is 15 amino acids long. J lost 0 bases, V lost 10 bases, and 7 bases had no gene match. CDR1 and CDR2 from the germline V gene are MNHNY and SVGAGI (reference sequence). The CDR3 loop reads CATTDRGDSNQPQHF. CDR3 coding DNA: TGTGCCACCACGGACAGGGGCGATAGCAATCAGCCCCAGCATTTT.

The rearrangement uses TRBV7-2 and TRBJ1-5; D is unresolved. Germline V CDR1 and CDR2: SGHTA, FQGNSA. The CDR3 totals 13 residues. V was trimmed by 5 bases and J by 4 bases, leaving 9 bases between them. The CDR3 bases are TGTGCCAGCAGCCCGATAGCAAATCAGCCCCAGCATTTT. Amino acid sequence: CASSPIANQPQHF.

V and J are TRBV18 and TRBJ1-2; no clear D. Trimming took 0 bases from V and 2 from J, leaving 13 bases between them. The CDR3 is made up of 16 amino acids. Germline lookup yields CDR1 KGHSH and CDR2 LQKENI. The CDR3 bases are TGTGCCAGCTCACCACCGTGGGGTACGGGGAACTATGGCTACACCTTC. Its protein product is CASSPPWGTGNYGYTF.

Worth noting for this clonotype: Sequence at one end of the junction differs from germline and may be a read error. V is TRBV4-3 and J is TRBJ2-7; D gene unclear. CDR1 is LGHNA, CDR2 YSLEER, per germline. The CDR3 totals 15 residues. The CDR3 sequence: CVSSQDTAGIYEQYF. In nucleotides, the CDR3 is TGCGTCAGCAGCCAAGATACAGCAGGAATCTACGAGCAGTACTTC.

This rearrangement joins TRBV12-3 or TRBV12-4 to TRBJ2-1; either TRBD1 or TRBD2 may supply D (5 bases each). The ends were cut back, 5 bases at V and 0 bases at J, with 17 bases in the middle. The length of the CDR3 is 17 residues. CDR3: CASSGGREKSSYNEQFF. The CDR3 DNA reads as TGTGCCAGCAGTGGGGGACGGGAAAAAAGCTCCTACAATGAGCAGTTCTTC.

The CDR3 nucleotides are TGTGCCAGCAGCCTGCTCGAGGACGAGCAGTACTTC. Residues: CASSLLEDEQYF. The chain has TRBV7-9 and TRBJ2-4; no clear D gene. The J call may be in error: the DNA end matches TRBJ2-7 better. Germline CDR1 SEHNR, CDR2 FQNEAQ (reference sequence). This CDR3 has 12 residues.

The rearrangement joins TRBV7-3 to TRBJ2-1, with D possibly TRBD2 on 5 matching bases. The CDR3 is 15 residues long. V lost 5 bases to trimming and J lost 3 bases, with 14 bases between them. Per the germline V gene, CDR1 is SGHTA and CDR2 is FQGTGA. The CDR3 sequence: CASSLDGEFYNEQFF. DNA for the CDR3: TGTGCCAGCAGCCTTGACGGGGAATTCTACAATGAGCAGTTCTTC. The full variable domain, rest sourced from reference TRBV7-3 and TRBJ2-1, is GAGVSQTPSNKVTEKGKYVELRCDPISGHTALYWYRQSLGQGPEFLIYFQGTGAADDSGLPNDRFFAVRPEGSVSTLKIQRTERGDSAVYLCASSLDGEFYNEQFFGPGTRLTVL.

The V and J genes are TRBV7-8 and TRBJ2-1, with a possible D match to TRBD2 (5 bases). The CDR3 length is 13 residues. V lost 7 bases and J 3 bases, leaving 10 bases between the germline ends. Germline CDR1 reads SGHVS; CDR2 reads FQNEAQ. Here the CDR3 reads CASNPRGYNEQFF. The CDR3 nucleotides are TGTGCCAGCAATCCCCGGGGCTACAATGAGCAGTTCTTC.

V is TRBV18 and J is TRBJ2-1; 15 bases fit TRBD2. CDR1 and CDR2 from the germline V gene are KGHSH and LQKENI. After removal of 3 bases from V and 7 bases from J, the junction contained 7 bases not matched to a gene. The CDR3 spans 17 residues. The CDR3 sequence: CASSPRTSGRAGNEQFF. Written as DNA, the CDR3 is TGTGCCAGCTCACCGAGGACTAGCGGGAGGGCCGGTAATGAGCAGTTCTTC. The full variable domain, with the rest looked up from reference TRBV18 and TRBJ2-1, is NAGVMQNPRHLVRRRGQEARLRCSPMKGHSHVYWYRQLPEEGLKFMVYLQKENIIDESGMPKERFSAEFPKEGPSILRIQQVVRGDSAAYFCASSPRTSGRAGNEQFFGPGTRLTVL.

The chain combines TRBV18 with TRBJ2-7; TRBD1 might be the D (5 bases). The CDR3 is 13 residues long. V lost 3 bases and J 4 bases, leaving 10 bases between the germline ends. Germline V gives CDR1 KGHSH, CDR2 LQKENI. The CDR3 region has the DNA TGTGCCAGCTCACCGGACACCCGTTACGAGCAGTACTTC. It encodes CASSPDTRYEQYF.

This clonotype was counted a single time. The chain has TRBV6-5 and TRBJ1-3; no firm D call. Trimming pared 0 bases from V and 2 bases from J, leaving 8 bases between. This CDR3 is 15 amino acids long. Germline values: CDR1 MNHEY, CDR2 SVGAGI. CDR3 region: CASSYSSGAGNTIYF. The DNA of the CDR3 is TGTGCCAGCAGTTACTCTTCCGGGGCTGGAAACACCATATATTTT.

The chain is built from TRBV5-1 and TRBJ2-3, with D hard to call. There are 17 residues in the CDR3. CDR1 is SGHRS and CDR2 is YFSETQ in the germline V gene. The germline V and J ends were trimmed by 4 bases and 0 bases, with 18 bases remaining between them. CDR3 sequence: CASSVGVGSLSTDTQYF. CDR3 DNA sequence: TGCGCCAGCAGCGTTGGCGTGGGGTCGCTCAGCACAGATACGCAGTATTTT.

A note on this clonotype: Relative to the germline gene, one junction end is altered; a read error may explain this. The V gene is TRBV7-8, the J gene TRBJ2-1, with TRBD2 matching over 11 bases. The germline V gene encodes CDR1 SGHVS and CDR2 FQNEAQ. This CDR3 has 19 residues. The CDR3, as DNA: TGTACCAGCAGCCCCATACTTAGACTAGCGGGGAAACTTTACAATGAGCAGTTCTTC. It yields the protein CTSSPILRLAGKLYNEQFF. The whole variable domain, remainder taken from reference TRBV7-8 and TRBJ2-1, is GAGVSQSPRYKVAKRGQDVALRCDPISGHVSLFWYQQALGQGPEFLTYFQNEAQLDKSGLPSDRFFAERPEGSVSTLKIQRTQQEDSAVYLCTSSPILRLAGKLYNEQFFGPGTRLTVL.

This chain links TRBV7-8 with TRBJ2-7; D remains ambiguous. CDR1 is SGHVS and CDR2 is FQNEAQ in the germline V gene. The V gene lost 0 bases and the J gene lost 5 bases, with 11 bases spanning the gap. The CDR3 contains 14 residues. The chain's CDR3 is CASSLARPPNEQYF. The CDR3 DNA reads as TGTGCCAGCAGCTTAGCGCGACCACCCAACGAGCAGTACTTC.